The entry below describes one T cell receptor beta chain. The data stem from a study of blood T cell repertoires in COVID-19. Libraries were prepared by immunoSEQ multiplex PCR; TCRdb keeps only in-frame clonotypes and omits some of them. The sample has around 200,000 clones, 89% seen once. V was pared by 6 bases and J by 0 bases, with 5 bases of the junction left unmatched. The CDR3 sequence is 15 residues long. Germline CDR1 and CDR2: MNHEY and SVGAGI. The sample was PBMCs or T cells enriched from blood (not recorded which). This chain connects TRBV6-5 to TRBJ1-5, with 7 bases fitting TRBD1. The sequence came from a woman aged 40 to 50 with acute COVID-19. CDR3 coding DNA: TGTGCCAGCAGCCCGACAGGGAGTAGCAATCAGCCCCAGCATTTT. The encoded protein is CASSPTGSSNQPQHF.